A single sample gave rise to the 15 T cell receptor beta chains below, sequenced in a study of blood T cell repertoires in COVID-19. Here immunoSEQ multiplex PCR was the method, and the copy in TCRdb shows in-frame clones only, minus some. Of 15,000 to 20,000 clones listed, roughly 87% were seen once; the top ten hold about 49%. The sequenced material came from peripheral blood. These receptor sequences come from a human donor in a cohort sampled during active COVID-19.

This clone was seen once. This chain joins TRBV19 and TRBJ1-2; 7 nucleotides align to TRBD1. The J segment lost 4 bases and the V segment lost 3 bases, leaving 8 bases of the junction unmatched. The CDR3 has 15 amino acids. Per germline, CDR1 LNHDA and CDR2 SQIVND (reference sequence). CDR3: CASSIEGAISYGYTF. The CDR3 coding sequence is TGTGCCAGTAGTATCGAGGGGGCGATCTCCTATGGCTACACCTTC.

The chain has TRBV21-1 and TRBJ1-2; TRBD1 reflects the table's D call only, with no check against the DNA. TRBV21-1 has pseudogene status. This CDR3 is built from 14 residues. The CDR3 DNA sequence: TGTGCCAGCAGCCCTTCAGGGGCTGAGGGTGGCTACACCTTC. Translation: CASSPSGAEGGYTF.

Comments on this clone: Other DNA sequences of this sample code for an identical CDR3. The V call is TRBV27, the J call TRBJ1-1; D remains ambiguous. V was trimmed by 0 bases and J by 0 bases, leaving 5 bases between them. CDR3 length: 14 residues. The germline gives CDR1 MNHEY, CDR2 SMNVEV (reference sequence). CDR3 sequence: CASSLSSVNTEAFF. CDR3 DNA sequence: TGTGCCAGCAGTTTATCATCGGTGAACACTGAAGCTTTCTTT.

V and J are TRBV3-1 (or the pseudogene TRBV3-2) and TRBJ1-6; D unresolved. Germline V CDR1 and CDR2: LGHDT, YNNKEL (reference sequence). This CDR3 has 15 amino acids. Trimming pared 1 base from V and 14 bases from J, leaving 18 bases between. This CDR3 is CASSQGGEGFSTLHF. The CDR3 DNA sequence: TGTGCCAGCAGCCAAGGGGGAGAAGGGTTTTCCACCCTCCACTTT.

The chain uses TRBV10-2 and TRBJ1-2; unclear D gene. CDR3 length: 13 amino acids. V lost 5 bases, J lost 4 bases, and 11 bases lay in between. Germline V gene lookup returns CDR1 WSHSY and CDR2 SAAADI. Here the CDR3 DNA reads TGCGCCAGCAGTTCCGGTGGTACCTATGGCTACACCTTC. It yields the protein CASSSGGTYGYTF.

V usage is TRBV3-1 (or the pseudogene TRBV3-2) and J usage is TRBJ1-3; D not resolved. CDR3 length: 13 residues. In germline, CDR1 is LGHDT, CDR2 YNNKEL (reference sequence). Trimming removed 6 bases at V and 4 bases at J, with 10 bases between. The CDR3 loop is CASSQDRGNTIYF. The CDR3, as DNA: TGTGCCAGCAGTCAGGATCGCGGAAACACCATATATTTT.

The chain's CDR3 is CASSYPATSGGHEQFF. The CDR3 DNA sequence: TGTGCCAGCAGTTACCCAGCTACTAGCGGGGGGCATGAGCAGTTCTTC. The V and J genes are TRBV6-5 and TRBJ2-1; 12 positions match TRBD2. The CDR3 runs 16 residues. The germline V gene encodes CDR1 MNHEY and CDR2 SVGAGI. J gave up 8 bases and V 2 bases, and 7 bases lay outside the gene matches.

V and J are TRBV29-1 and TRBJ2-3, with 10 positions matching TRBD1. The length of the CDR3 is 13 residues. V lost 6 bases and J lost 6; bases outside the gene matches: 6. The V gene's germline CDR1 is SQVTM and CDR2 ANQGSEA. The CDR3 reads CSVGTGAWDTQYF. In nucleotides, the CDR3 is TGCAGCGTCGGGACAGGGGCCTGGGATACGCAGTATTTT.

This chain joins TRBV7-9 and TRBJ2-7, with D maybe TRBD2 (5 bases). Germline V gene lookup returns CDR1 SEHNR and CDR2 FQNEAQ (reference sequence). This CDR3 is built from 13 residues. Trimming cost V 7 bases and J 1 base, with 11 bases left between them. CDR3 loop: CASTPGLSYEQYF. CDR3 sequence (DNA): TGTGCCAGCACCCCCGGACTGTCCTACGAGCAGTACTTC.

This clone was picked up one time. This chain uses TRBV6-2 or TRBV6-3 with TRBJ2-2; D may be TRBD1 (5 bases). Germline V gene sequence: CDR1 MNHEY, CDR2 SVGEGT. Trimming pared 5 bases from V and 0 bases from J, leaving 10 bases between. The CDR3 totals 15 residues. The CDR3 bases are TGTGCCAGCAGTACACGGACACCGAACACCGGGGAGCTGTTTTTT. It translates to CASSTRTPNTGELFF.

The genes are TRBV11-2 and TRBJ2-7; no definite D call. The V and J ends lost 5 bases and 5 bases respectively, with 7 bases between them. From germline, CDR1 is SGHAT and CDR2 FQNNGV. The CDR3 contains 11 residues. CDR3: CASSRRDEQYF. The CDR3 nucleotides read TGTGCCAGCAGCCGCCGGGACGAGCAGTACTTC.

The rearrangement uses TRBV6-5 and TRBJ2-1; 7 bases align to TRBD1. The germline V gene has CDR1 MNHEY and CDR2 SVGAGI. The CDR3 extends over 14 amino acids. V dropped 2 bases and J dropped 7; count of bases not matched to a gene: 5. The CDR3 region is CASSYRGLWNEQFF. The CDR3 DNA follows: TGTGCCAGCAGTTACAGGGGGCTATGGAATGAGCAGTTCTTC.

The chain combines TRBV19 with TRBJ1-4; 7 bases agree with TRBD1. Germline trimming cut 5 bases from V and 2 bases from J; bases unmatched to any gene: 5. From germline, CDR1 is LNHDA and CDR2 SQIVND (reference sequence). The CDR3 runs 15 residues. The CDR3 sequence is CASSSTGVTNEKLFF. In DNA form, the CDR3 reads TGTGCCAGTAGTTCAACAGGGGTGACTAATGAAAAACTGTTTTTT.

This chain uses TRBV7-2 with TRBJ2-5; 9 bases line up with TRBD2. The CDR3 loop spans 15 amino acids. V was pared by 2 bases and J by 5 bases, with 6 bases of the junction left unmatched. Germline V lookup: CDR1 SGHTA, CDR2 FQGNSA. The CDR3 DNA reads TGTGCCAGCAGCTTACGAGGGACTAGCATGGAGACCCAGTACTTC. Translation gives CASSLRGTSMETQYF.

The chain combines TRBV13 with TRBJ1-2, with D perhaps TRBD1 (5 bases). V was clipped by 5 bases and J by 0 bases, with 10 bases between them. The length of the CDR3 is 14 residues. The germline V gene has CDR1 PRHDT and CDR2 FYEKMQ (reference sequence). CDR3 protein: CASSQGAANYGYTF. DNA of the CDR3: TGTGCCAGCAGCCAAGGGGCCGCTAACTATGGCTACACCTTC.